These 12 T cell receptor beta chains were sequenced from one sample in a study of cytomegalovirus exposure and HLA in healthy donors. PCR employed 60 Vbeta and 13 Jbeta primers. Generated by immunoSEQ multiplex PCR, the TCRdb table keeps only in-frame clones and is missing some. The table has around 150,000 clones, about 80% seen once; the top ten hold about 0.93%. The sample taken for sequencing was PBMCs. These receptors all stem from a woman between 50 and 59 years old in good health and CMV-seropositive.

This chain links TRBV15 with TRBJ2-1, with D possibly TRBD2 on 6 matching bases. The CDR3 is 19 residues long. Deletions cut 0 bases from V and 2 bases from J, with 20 bases between. Germline-derived CDR1 and CDR2 are LNHNV and YYDKDF (reference sequence). CDR3 bases: TGTGCCACCAGCAGAGATCCCCCGGGAGTACTCCCTACCTACAATGAGCAGTTCTTC. Translating gives CATSRDPPGVLPTYNEQFF. Drawing the rest from reference TRBV15 and TRBJ2-1, the complete variable domain is DAMVIQNPRYQVTQFGKPVTLSCSQTLNHNVMYWYQQKSSQAPKLLFHYYDKDFNNEADTPDNFQSRRPNTSFCFLDIRSPGLGDTAMYLCATSRDPPGVLPTYNEQFFGPGTRLTVL.

V gene TRBV4-3 combines with J gene TRBJ2-2; 9 nucleotides align to TRBD1. Germline loops: CDR1 LGHNA, CDR2 YSLEER. This CDR3 spans 17 amino acids. J was trimmed by 5 bases and V by 0 bases; bases with no gene match: 7. The DNA of the CDR3 is TGCGCCAGCAGCCAAGATCCCGGGACAGGGACAACCGGGGAGCTGTTTTTT. As protein: CASSQDPGTGTTGELFF.

The chain couples TRBV28 to TRBJ1-4; TRBD1 is a possible D gene (6 bases). The V and J ends lost 5 bases and 8 bases respectively, with 27 bases between them. CDR1 and CDR2 from the germline V gene are MDHEN and SYDVKM. This CDR3 has 18 amino acids. This CDR3 reads CASSALKGSGALLEKLFF. CDR3 nucleotides: TGTGCCAGCAGTGCGCTTAAGGGGTCAGGGGCCCTCTTGGAAAAACTGTTTTTT.

The sample holds a few counts of this clone. The V and J genes are TRBV28 and TRBJ1-1, with TRBD1 as a possible D gene (6 bases). The CDR3 covers 15 residues. V was trimmed by 8 bases and J by 1 base, leaving 17 bases between them. In germline, CDR1 is MDHEN, CDR2 SYDVKM. The CDR3 DNA reads TGTGCCAGCCGAGGGGGGGGCGCGGAGAACACTGAAGCTTTCTTT. This gives the protein CASRGGGAENTEAFF.

J is TRBJ2-3 and V is TRBV9; D is perhaps TRBD2 (6 bases). The germline V and J ends were trimmed by 4 bases and 1 base, with 13 bases remaining between them. CDR3 length: 15 residues. In germline, CDR1 is SGDLS, CDR2 YYNGEE. The CDR3 protein is CASSLMRGRTDTQYF. In DNA form, the CDR3 reads TGTGCCAGCAGCCTCATGCGGGGCCGCACAGATACGCAGTATTTT.

The V call is TRBV9, the J call TRBJ2-2; possibly TRBD1 for D (6 bases). The length of the CDR3 is 16 residues. V was cut by 0 bases and J by 6 bases, with 15 bases left in between. Per the germline V gene, CDR1 is SGDLS and CDR2 is YYNGEE. This CDR3 is CASSVGYAEGAGELFF. CDR3 bases: TGTGCCAGCAGCGTAGGCTACGCCGAGGGGGCCGGGGAGCTGTTTTTT.

The chain has TRBV9 and TRBJ2-3; D not resolved. This CDR3 has 11 residues. Trimming took 2 bases from V and 6 from J, leaving 4 bases between them. CDR1 is SGDLS and CDR2 is YYNGEE in the germline V gene. The CDR3 DNA is TGTGCCAGCAGCGTCCGGGATACGCAGTATTTT. Amino acid sequence: CASSVRDTQYF.

This chain links TRBV5-1 with TRBJ1-4, with 7 nucleotides matching TRBD1. This CDR3 has 15 amino acids. Trimming at V came to 4 bases and at J to 4 bases, leaving 7 bases not matched to a gene. Germline loops: CDR1 SGHRS, CDR2 YFSETQ. CDR3 sequence (DNA): TGCGCCAGCAGCCCAACAGGGGCACTTAATGAAAAACTGTTTTTT. This translates into CASSPTGALNEKLFF.

V usage is TRBV6-1 and J usage is TRBJ2-7; TRBD1 matches 9 bases. The CDR3 runs 13 residues. The V segment lost 1 base and the J segment 7 bases; nucleotides outside the gene matches: 2. CDR1 MNHNS and CDR2 SASEGT come from the germline V gene. CDR3 sequence reads: CASSEDRGLEQYF. In DNA, the CDR3 is TGTGCCAGCAGTGAAGACAGGGGGCTGGAGCAGTACTTC.

The V and J genes are TRBV4-3 and TRBJ2-2, with 9 bases identical to TRBD2. Losses at the gene ends were 1 base for V and 5 bases for J; bases not matched to a gene: 11. Germline-derived CDR1 and CDR2 are LGHNA and YSLEER. The CDR3 consists of 18 residues. The CDR3 loop reads CASSQVTHSGGDTGELFF. DNA for the CDR3: TGCGCCAGCAGCCAAGTCACTCATAGCGGGGGTGATACCGGGGAGCTGTTTTTT.

The V and J genes are TRBV11-2 and TRBJ2-4; D unclear. This CDR3 contains 15 residues. Trimming took 1 base from V and 1 from J, leaving 8 bases between them. Looked up from germline, CDR1 is SGHAT and CDR2 is FQNNGV. The CDR3, as DNA: TGTGCCAGCAGCTTAGTAACATCGGCCAAAAACATTCAGTACTTC. It translates to CASSLVTSAKNIQYF.

The gene calls are TRBV19 and TRBJ2-1; TRBD2 matches 8 bases. This CDR3 has 15 residues. CDR1 is LNHDA and CDR2 is SQIVND in the germline V gene (reference sequence). V trimming: 7 bases; J trimming: 7 bases; junction bases outside the gene matches: 12. This CDR3 reads CASTVAGPKGNEQFF. In DNA form, the CDR3 reads TGTGCCAGTACAGTAGCGGGACCAAAGGGTAATGAGCAGTTCTTC.